This passage covers 22 T cell receptor beta chains from one sample sequenced in a study of CD8 T cells in Susac syndrome. The RNA input was roughly 0.45 to 1 ug, and it was reverse transcribed with random hexamers. Using its own MiXCR run on the immunoSEQ multiplex PCR reads, TCRdb lists one record per CDR3 protein. Seen here are some 150,000 distinct CDR3 sequences, around 94% observed once, and the top ten hold over 0.07%. Sequenced sample: CD4+ T cells from PBMCs. The receptor set was obtained from a human donor in good health.

The chain recombines TRBV7-2 with TRBJ2-7, with D tentatively TRBD1 (6 bases). Germline values: CDR1 SGHTA, CDR2 FQGNSA. The ends were cut back, 3 bases at V and 3 bases at J, with 15 bases in the middle. This CDR3 comprises 15 residues. CDR3 sequence (DNA): TGTGCCAGCAGCTTTCAGGGGCGGGTAGGCTACGAGCAGTACTTC. It codes for CASSFQGRVGYEQYF.

This chain links TRBV7-9 with TRBJ2-1, with TRBD2 matching over 9 bases. There are 15 residues in the CDR3. The germline gives CDR1 SEHNR, CDR2 FQNEAQ (reference sequence). The junction had 6 bases not matched to a gene; V was cut back by 5 bases and J by 4 bases. The CDR3 DNA reads TGTGCCAGCAGCGCCCGACTAGCGGTATACAATGAGCAGTTCTTC. Its translation: CASSARLAVYNEQFF.

In this sample, this clonotype turned up a few times. The rearrangement uses TRBV15 and TRBJ2-1; D gene ambiguous. The germline V gene has CDR1 LNHNV and CDR2 YYDKDF (reference sequence). The CDR3 covers 12 residues. Deletions cut 0 bases from V and 9 bases from J, with 6 bases between. This chain's CDR3 is CATSRDRGEQFF. The CDR3 nucleotides read TGTGCCACCAGCAGAGATCGAGGTGAGCAGTTCTTC.

The chain links TRBV5-1 to TRBJ2-1, with TRBD2 matching over 15 bases. Germline V gene lookup returns CDR1 SGHRS and CDR2 YFSETQ. V lost 0 bases and J lost 10; bases outside the gene matches: 8. The CDR3 has 17 amino acids. In DNA, the CDR3 is TGCGCCAGCAGCTTGGCGTGGACTAGCGGGAGGGCAGTAGAGCAGTTCTTC. Residues: CASSLAWTSGRAVEQFF.

This clonotype occurred once. CDR3 bases: TGTGCCAGCAGCCATTTACTAGCGGGAGTTCCCGTTGAGCAGTTCTTC. Protein product: CASSHLLAGVPVEQFF. V and J are TRBV3-1 and TRBJ2-1; 11 nucleotides align to TRBD2. Trimming took 3 bases from V and 9 from J; bases not matched to a gene: 10. The CDR3 consists of 16 residues. The V gene's germline CDR1 is LGHDT and CDR2 YNNKEL (reference sequence).

The V and J genes are TRBV29-1 and TRBJ1-2; tentatively, D is TRBD1 (5 bases). The ends were cut back, 7 bases at V and 4 bases at J, with 16 bases in the middle. Looked up from germline, CDR1 is SQVTM and CDR2 is ANQGSEA. The CDR3 contains 13 residues. This chain's CDR3 is CSGNEGPGYGYTF. CDR3 sequence (DNA): TGCAGCGGGAACGAGGGACCAGGCTATGGCTACACCTTC. Filled out from reference TRBV29-1 and TRBJ1-2, the complete variable domain reads SAVISQKPSRDICQRGTSLTIQCQVDSQVTMMFWYRQQPGQSLTLIATANQGSEATYESGFVIDKFPISRPNLTFSTLTVSNMSPEDSSIYLCSGNEGPGYGYTFGSGTRLTVV.

V gene TRBV5-1 combines with J gene TRBJ2-1; the match to TRBD2 covers 7 bases. V shed 1 base and J 5 bases; nucleotides not matched to a gene: 9. The CDR3 runs to 16 residues. Per germline, CDR1 SGHRS and CDR2 YFSETQ. This CDR3 reads CASSLLGGGPHNEQFF. In DNA, the CDR3 is TGCGCCAGCAGCTTGCTCGGGGGAGGGCCCCACAATGAGCAGTTCTTC. Drawing the rest from reference TRBV5-1 and TRBJ2-1, the complete variable domain is KAGVTQTPRYLIKTRGQQVTLSCSPISGHRSVSWYQQTPGQGLQFLFEYFSETQRNKGNFPGRFSGRQFSNSRSEMNVSTLELGDSALYLCASSLLGGGPHNEQFFGPGTRLTVL.

This chain links TRBV19 with TRBJ2-5; a weak D match, TRBD2 (6 bases). V was cut by 1 base and J by 9 bases, with 12 bases left in between. Germline V gene lookup returns CDR1 LNHDA and CDR2 SQIVND (reference sequence). CDR3 length: 13 residues. The CDR3 is CASSIGRELAQYF. The CDR3 DNA reads TGTGCCAGTAGTATAGGACGGGAGCTGGCCCAGTACTTC.

The rearrangement uses TRBV20-1 and TRBJ2-3, with 9 bases aligning to TRBD2. Germline-derived CDR1 and CDR2 are DFQATT and SNEGSKA (reference sequence). Trimming at V came to 3 bases and at J to 5 bases, leaving 9 bases not matched to a gene. CDR3 length: 15 residues. The CDR3 region has the DNA TGCAGTGCTAGGGCACCGGGACTAGCTTTAGATACGCAGTATTTT. This sequence encodes CSARAPGLALDTQYF.

V and J are TRBV7-8 and TRBJ2-5, with D possibly TRBD2 on 5 matching bases. Germline loops: CDR1 SGHVS, CDR2 FQNEAQ. The CDR3 has 14 residues. Deletions cut 5 bases from V and 5 bases from J, with 15 bases between. This CDR3 is CASSQRTATETQYF. CDR3 nucleotides: TGTGCCAGCAGCCAAAGGACTGCAACTGAGACCCAGTACTTC.

This clonotype showed up just once. The chain is built from TRBV25-1 and TRBJ1-3; D is possibly TRBD1 (5 bases). The V end lost 8 bases, the J end lost 0 bases, and 14 bases lay between the germline ends. This CDR3 is built from 15 residues. Germline V lookup: CDR1 MGHDK, CDR2 SYGVNS. This chain's CDR3 is CASRTPTDSGNTIYF. The CDR3 nucleotides read TGTGCCAGCCGAACCCCGACAGACTCTGGAAACACCATATATTTT.

This chain joins TRBV7-6 and TRBJ2-5; D perhaps matches TRBD2 (6 bases). Germline V gene data show CDR1 as SGHVS and CDR2 as FNYEAQ. The CDR3 is 16 amino acids. V lost 3 bases to trimming and J lost 4 bases, with 18 bases between them. The CDR3 sequence is CASSLTGSSARETQYF. In nucleotides, the CDR3 is TGTGCCAGCAGCTTGACGGGGTCTAGCGCTAGAGAGACCCAGTACTTC.

The chain recombines TRBV5-1 with TRBJ2-3; 8 nucleotides align to TRBD2. The CDR3 is 15 amino acids. With 3 bases clipped from V and 4 bases from J, the junction kept 7 bases outside the gene matches. Germline V lookup: CDR1 SGHRS, CDR2 YFSETQ. The DNA of the CDR3 is TGCGCCAGCAGCTCCAAGCGGGAGCGGTCAGATACGCAGTATTTT. Translation gives CASSSKRERSDTQYF.

The rearrangement joins TRBV20-1 to TRBJ1-1; possibly TRBD1 for D (6 bases). This CDR3 is built from 14 residues. Germline V CDR1 and CDR2: DFQATT, SNEGSKA (reference sequence). Trimming removed 4 bases at V and 0 bases at J, with 12 bases between. The DNA of the CDR3 is TGCAGTGCTAAATTCAGGGACATGAACACTGAAGCTTTCTTT. It translates to CSAKFRDMNTEAFF.

The chain is built from TRBV7-8 and TRBJ1-3, with D possibly matching TRBD1 (6 bases). The V end was cut by 5 bases, the J end by 1 base, with 12 bases between. The CDR3 has 15 amino acids. The V gene's germline CDR1 is SGHVS and CDR2 FQNEAQ. CDR3 amino acids: CASSTQGQSGNTIYF. The DNA for the CDR3 is TGTGCCAGCAGCACGCAGGGGCAATCTGGAAACACCATATATTTT.

This rearrangement joins TRBV3-1 to TRBJ1-1, with 7 bases matching TRBD1. The germline V gene encodes CDR1 LGHDT and CDR2 YNNKEL (reference sequence). The junction had 9 bases not matched to a gene; V was cut back by 4 bases and J by 1 base. The CDR3 is 16 residues long. The CDR3 DNA follows: TGTGCCAGCAGCCCTCGGACAGGCCCTAAGAACACTGAAGCTTTCTTT. It is translated as CASSPRTGPKNTEAFF.

This rearrangement joins TRBV5-4 to TRBJ2-6; the match to TRBD1 covers 8 bases. The length of the CDR3 is 18 residues. V shed 3 bases and J 4 bases; nucleotides not matched to a gene: 12. The V gene's germline CDR1 is SGHNT and CDR2 YYREEE (reference sequence). CDR3 in DNA: TGTGCCAGCAGCTCCCCGGGCAGGGGGCGATGGGGGGCCAACGTCCTGACTTTC. It specifies CASSSPGRGRWGANVLTF.

This clonotype was seen a single time. The chain recombines TRBV29-1 with TRBJ2-1, with TRBD1 matching 8 bases. The CDR3 length is 13 residues. V dropped 7 bases and J dropped 4; count of bases not matched to a gene: 6. CDR1 and CDR2 (germline): SQVTM, ANQGSEA. The CDR3 sequence: CSAPGQAYNEQFF. The DNA for the CDR3 is TGCAGCGCCCCGGGACAGGCGTACAATGAGCAGTTCTTC.

The gene calls are TRBV24-1 and TRBJ2-2; 8 nucleotides align to TRBD1. Germline assignment: CDR1 KGHDR and CDR2 SFDVKD. The CDR3 covers 18 residues. V was clipped by 7 bases and J by 2 bases; unmatched bases: 14. Here the CDR3 reads CATRGVAGTGDNTGELFF. The CDR3 DNA sequence: TGTGCCACCAGGGGAGTGGCCGGGACAGGCGATAACACCGGGGAGCTGTTTTTT.

This chain links TRBV27 with TRBJ2-7; TRBD1 might be the D (6 bases). The V gene lost 3 bases and the J gene lost 2 bases, with 17 bases spanning the gap. Germline CDR1 is MNHEY and CDR2 is SMNVEV (reference sequence). CDR3 length: 16 residues. For the CDR3, the DNA is TGTGCCAGCAGTTTTCAAGCAGGGGCGGTGGCCTACGAGCAGTACTTC. Translating gives CASSFQAGAVAYEQYF.

This clonotype was counted once. The CDR3 DNA reads TGTGCCAGCAGTCCTCGGACAGCCTACGCAACTAATGAAAAACTGTTTTTT. Amino acids: CASSPRTAYATNEKLFF. The J gene is TRBJ1-4, the V gene TRBV27; TRBD1 might be the D (6 bases). Per germline, CDR1 MNHEY and CDR2 SMNVEV (reference sequence). The CDR3 extends over 17 amino acids. V dropped 5 bases and J dropped 0 bases, with 16 bases sitting between them.

This clonotype showed up just once. CDR3 sequence: CASSESNRGEQYF. CDR3 bases: TGCGCCAGCAGTGAGTCTAACAGGGGCGAGCAGTACTTC. The chain combines TRBV10-2 with TRBJ2-7, with 7 nucleotides matching TRBD1. The CDR3 is 13 residues long. Losses at the gene ends were 0 bases for V and 6 bases for J; bases not matched to a gene: 2. Germline CDR1 reads WSHSY; CDR2 reads SAAADI.